This T cell receptor beta chain was identified during a study of blood T cell repertoires in COVID-19. The wider study: Whether acute or convalescent, the COVID-19 samples came from the United States, Italy and Spain.

A single count supports this clone. Clones were read by immunoSEQ multiplex PCR, and TCRdb kept only the in-frame ones, dropping some. This sample has some 70,000 clones, with 87% found just once. Trimming stripped 0 bases from V and 4 bases from J, with 12 bases between. The CDR3 spans 15 residues. Germline loops: CDR1 KGHSH, CDR2 LQKENI. V and J are TRBV18 and TRBJ2-5, with D uncertain. This sequence was found in a man aged 50-60 years with active COVID-19. The sample consisted of peripheral blood. The CDR3 loop is CASSPPTGFGETQYF. Here the CDR3 DNA reads TGTGCCAGCTCACCACCAACCGGGTTCGGAGAGACCCAGTACTTC. The entire variable domain, with the rest obtained from reference TRBV18 and TRBJ2-5, is as follows: NAGVMQNPRHLVRRRGQEARLRCSPMKGHSHVYWYRQLPEEGLKFMVYLQKENIIDESGMPKERFSAEFPKEGPSILRIQQVVRGDSAAYFCASSPPTGFGETQYFGPGTRLLVL.